The rows below give T cell receptor beta chains drawn from one sample of a study of blood T cell repertoires in COVID-19. Measured with immunoSEQ multiplex PCR; TCRdb has only the in-frame clones, and not every one. The sample contains under 250,000 clones, around nine tenths of which appear only once. Material: peripheral blood. The source of these receptors is a man older than 75 with acute or convalescent COVID-19. CDR3s include the opening cysteine and the closing phenylalanine or tryptophan. The D gene is left open where the match is weak. Clone size, where shown, is once, few, many, or a class for clones that have expanded.

CDR3aa: CASSLSPGLANEQFF; CDR3nt: TGTGCCAGCAGTCTCAGTCCGGGACTAGCGAATGAGCAGTTCTTC; len: 15; d_gene: TRBD2; v_gene: TRBV28; j_gene: TRBJ2-1; abundance: -
CDR3aa: CASSQFRTGANEKLFF; CDR3nt: TGTGCCAGCAGCCAATTTCGGACAGGGGCTAATGAAAAACTGTTTTTT; len: 16; d_gene: TRBD1; v_gene: TRBV7-6; j_gene: TRBJ1-4; abundance: -
CDR3aa: CASSLGLAGRKKTQYF; CDR3nt: TGTGCCAGCAGTTTAGGACTAGCGGGAAGGAAAAAGACCCAGTACTTC; len: 16; d_gene: TRBD2; v_gene: TRBV28; j_gene: TRBJ2-5; abundance: -
CDR3aa: CSVDVDYGYTF; CDR3nt: TGCAGCGTTGATGTAGACTATGGCTACACCTTC; len: 11; d_gene: -; v_gene: TRBV29-1; j_gene: TRBJ1-2; abundance: -
CDR3aa: CASSPGTSGGGEQFF; CDR3nt: TGCGCCAGCAGCCCCGGGACTAGCGGGGGAGGGGAGCAGTTCTTC; len: 15; d_gene: TRBD2; v_gene: TRBV5-1; j_gene: TRBJ2-1; abundance: -
CDR3aa: CASSPSGRNQPQHF; CDR3nt: TGTGCCAGCAGCCCGAGTGGGAGAAATCAGCCCCAGCATTTT; len: 14; d_gene: -; v_gene: TRBV11-2; j_gene: TRBJ1-5; abundance: few
CDR3aa: CASSFGSGTANEKLFF; CDR3nt: TGTGCCAGCAGCTTCGGATCCGGTACAGCTAATGAAAAACTGTTTTTT; len: 16; d_gene: -; v_gene: TRBV7-2; j_gene: TRBJ1-4; abundance: few
CDR3aa: CASSPGTVGTGELFF; CDR3nt: TGTGCCAGCAGTCCCGGGACAGTCGGTACCGGGGAGCTGTTTTTT; len: 15; d_gene: TRBD1; v_gene: TRBV6-5; j_gene: TRBJ2-2; abundance: -
CDR3aa: CASRLLGVGYEQYF; CDR3nt: TGTGCCAGCAGGCTATTAGGGGTAGGCTACGAGCAGTACTTC; len: 14; d_gene: -; v_gene: TRBV27; j_gene: TRBJ2-7; abundance: -
CDR3aa: CASSPGQGYGGANVLTF; CDR3nt: TGCGCCAGCAGCCCGGGACAGGGTTATGGCGGGGCCAACGTCCTGACTTTC; len: 17; d_gene: TRBD1; v_gene: TRBV4-1; j_gene: TRBJ2-6; abundance: -
CDR3aa: CASSLGRVNEKLFF; CDR3nt: TGTGCCAGCAGTTTGGGCAGGGTAAATGAAAAACTGTTTTTT; len: 14; d_gene: -; v_gene: TRBV6-5; j_gene: TRBJ1-4; abundance: -
CDR3aa: CSVDITGHYGYTF; CDR3nt: TGCAGCGTAGACATTACAGGACACTATGGCTACACCTTC; len: 13; d_gene: -; v_gene: TRBV29-1; j_gene: TRBJ1-2; abundance: -
CDR3aa: CSVSGGRYGYTF; CDR3nt: TGCAGCGTTTCAGGGGGCCGTTATGGCTACACCTTC; len: 12; d_gene: TRBD1; v_gene: TRBV29-1; j_gene: TRBJ1-2; abundance: -
CDR3aa: CASSTKREGAHNEQFF; CDR3nt: TGTGCCAGCAGTACAAAGCGGGAGGGGGCCCACAATGAGCAGTTCTTC; len: 16; d_gene: TRBD2; v_gene: TRBV27; j_gene: TRBJ2-1; abundance: -
CDR3aa: CASSPSGYYNEQFF; CDR3nt: TGTGCCAGCAGCCCCAGCGGTTATTACAATGAGCAGTTCTTC; len: 14; d_gene: -; v_gene: TRBV6-5; j_gene: TRBJ2-1; abundance: -
CDR3aa: CASSPFSGANVLTF; CDR3nt: TGTGCCAGCAGTCCGTTCTCTGGGGCCAACGTCCTGACTTTC; len: 14; d_gene: -; v_gene: TRBV27; j_gene: TRBJ2-6; abundance: few
CDR3aa: CASSLEQNRGYYGYTF; CDR3nt: TGTGCCAGCAGCTTGGAACAAAACAGGGGATACTATGGCTACACCTTC; len: 16; d_gene: TRBD1; v_gene: TRBV5-4; j_gene: TRBJ1-2; abundance: -
CDR3aa: CASSQGNRVNQPQHF; CDR3nt: TGTGCCAGCAGCCAAGGCAACAGGGTGAATCAGCCCCAGCATTTT; len: 15; d_gene: -; v_gene: TRBV4-2; j_gene: TRBJ1-5; abundance: -
CDR3aa: CASSRAPSGAYNEQFF; CDR3nt: TGTGCCAGCAGCCGAGCCCCTAGCGGGGCCTACAATGAGCAGTTCTTC; len: 16; d_gene: TRBD2; v_gene: TRBV7-8; j_gene: TRBJ2-1; abundance: -
CDR3aa: CASRKTGVYQPQHF; CDR3nt: TGTGCCAGCAGGAAGACAGGGGTGTACCAGCCCCAGCATTTT; len: 14; d_gene: TRBD1; v_gene: TRBV27; j_gene: TRBJ1-5; abundance: few
CDR3aa: CASSSAPTVQETQYF; CDR3nt: TGTGCCAGCAGCTCCGCCCCGACAGTTCAAGAGACCCAGTACTTC; len: 15; d_gene: -; v_gene: TRBV11-2; j_gene: TRBJ2-5; abundance: -
CDR3aa: CSVHPSGRVGREAFF; CDR3nt: TGCAGCGTTCACCCTTCGGGGAGGGTTGGCAGAGAAGCTTTCTTT; len: 15; d_gene: -; v_gene: TRBV29-1; j_gene: TRBJ1-1; abundance: -
CDR3aa: CASSPQGASYNEQFF; CDR3nt: TGCGCCAGCAGCCCACAGGGGGCTTCGTACAATGAGCAGTTCTTC; len: 15; d_gene: TRBD1; v_gene: TRBV5-1; j_gene: TRBJ2-1; abundance: -
CDR3aa: CASSLGLAPNTGELFF; CDR3nt: TGTGCCAGCAGCCTTGGGCTAGCGCCTAACACCGGGGAGCTGTTTTTT; len: 16; d_gene: -; v_gene: TRBV5-6; j_gene: TRBJ2-2; abundance: -
CDR3aa: CASSVGLAREQFF; CDR3nt: TGTGCCAGCAGCGTCGGACTAGCGCGTGAGCAGTTCTTC; len: 13; d_gene: TRBD2; v_gene: TRBV9; j_gene: TRBJ2-1; abundance: -
CDR3aa: CSVEANRGGNTIYF; CDR3nt: TGCAGCGTTGAAGCCAACCGAGGAGGAAACACCATATATTTT; len: 14; d_gene: -; v_gene: TRBV29-1; j_gene: TRBJ1-3; abundance: -
CDR3aa: CASRQSVAGGQTQYF; CDR3nt: TGTGCCAGCAGACAGTCGGTAGCGGGAGGACAGACCCAGTACTTC; len: 15; d_gene: TRBD2; v_gene: TRBV7-2; j_gene: TRBJ2-5; abundance: -
CDR3aa: CASSASPGQLNEQFF; CDR3nt: TGTGCCAGCAGCGCCTCCCCGGGACAACTAAATGAGCAGTTCTTC; len: 15; d_gene: -; v_gene: TRBV6-4; j_gene: TRBJ2-1; abundance: -
CDR3aa: CASSWGGGKETQYF; CDR3nt: TGTGCCAGCAGCTGGGGAGGAGGGAAAGAGACCCAGTACTTC; len: 14; d_gene: -; v_gene: TRBV5-4; j_gene: TRBJ2-5; abundance: -